This TCR beta chain was recovered during a study of human T cells and chemical hapten exposure. The wider study: Patients got weekly scalp diphenylcyclopropenone doses over the roughly 22-week study.

The ends lost 3 bases at V and 5 bases at J; junction bases unmatched: 5. This CDR3 is built from 14 residues. Regarding the study as a whole: Every donor had alopecia, and their immune response may therefore differ from healthy people's. Controls had significantly fewer large CDR3 similarity clusters than were formed by expanded TCRs.

The time point was: patch test 1, 2 weeks after DPC sensitization. Stated treatment: therapeutic diphenylcyclopropenone sensitization with weekly scalp DPC. From the RACE reads, TCRdb called clonotypes with MiXCR, one entry per CDR3 protein. Of about 81,000 distinct CDR3 sequences listed, about 8% are singletons. This clonotype was observed many times. The target antigen is unknown. The starting material was whole blood, obtained in connection with sensitization to the hapten diphenylcyclopropenone (DPC). The clonotype was recovered from a woman younger than 45 with alopecia areata. Some clones in this sample may be carry-over from other donors' samples. This chain links TRBV12-3 or TRBV12-4 with TRBJ2-5, with TRBD2 identical over 8 bases. The CDR3 bases are TGTGCCAGCAGTTTCCTAGCGGGCGGTGAGACCCAGTACTTC. Residues: CASSFLAGGETQYF.